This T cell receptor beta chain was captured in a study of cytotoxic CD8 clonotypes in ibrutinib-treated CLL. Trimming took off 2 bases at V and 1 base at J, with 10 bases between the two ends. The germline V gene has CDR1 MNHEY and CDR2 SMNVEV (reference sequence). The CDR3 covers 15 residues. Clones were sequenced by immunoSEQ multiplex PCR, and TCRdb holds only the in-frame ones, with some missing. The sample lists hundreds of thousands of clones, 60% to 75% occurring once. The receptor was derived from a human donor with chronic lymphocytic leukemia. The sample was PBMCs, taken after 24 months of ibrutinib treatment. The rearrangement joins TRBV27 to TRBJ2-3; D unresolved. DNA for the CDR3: TGTGCCAGCAGTTTAAGCACTTGGGGCACAGATACGCAGTATTTT. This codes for CASSLSTWGTDTQYF.